This T cell receptor beta chain came from a study of shared clonotypes between healthy human individuals (TCRdb year 2020). General notes on the study: A few men and two women, aged 18 to 49 years, made up the cohort. For each donor, CD4 naive and CD4 memory were each run on three plates, CD8 naive on two plates, and CD8 memory on one plate. Blood TCR repertoires of five healthy adults were deeply sequenced to estimate repertoire size and the extent of clonotype sharing between individuals. To increase sequencing depth and limit assay-specific biases, TCR repertoire library preparation and sequencing were carried out by different laboratories using diverse techniques. Each donor's leukapheresis produced roughly between roughly 0.85 and 10 billion PBMCs.

Trimming leaves V shorter by 2 bases and J shorter by 4 bases, with the junction holding 9 bases beyond the gene matches. CDR1 and CDR2, per the germline V gene, are MGHRA and YSYEKL. Its CDR3 holds 17 amino acids, cysteine through phenylalanine. Solely the CDR3 DNA is kept, with 51 bases framed from the first base. Beyond this particular receptor, the publication reports: Compared with non-shared clonotypes, the clonotypes found in all four sorted-subset donors had higher generation probabilities. The small number of donors limited the genetic and exposure-history diversity represented. Incomplete sequencing was indicated by rarefaction of sorted-subset datasets, despite the large sequencing depth. Pairwise subsampling led to the expectation that sequencing depth would affect the degree of clonotype sharing among donors. Sampling was restricted to blood, and TCR repertoires in tissues likely differ from the TCR repertoires found in blood. Sharing across a handful of donors was observed for 4.5% to 6.5% of naive CD4, about 4% of naive CD8, over 2% of memory CD4, and roughly 0.4% of memory CD8 clonotypes. Naive subsets generally had larger estimated clonotype richness than memory subsets.

TCR CDR3 regions were amplified from genomic DNA by multiplex PCR using the deep immunoSEQ assay. For each cell subset, the extracted genomic DNA was distributed evenly across all wells of several immunoSEQ 96-well plates, and each plate served as one replicate. For sorted subsets, each replicate PCR was loaded with about 0.2 ug genomic DNA, equivalent to some 31,000 T cell genomes. The purified libraries were quantified using a Qubit 3.0 fluorometer, sized with a Bioanalyzer 2100, and then quantified again using the KAPA Library Quantification kit. Every immunoSEQ 96-well plate was sequenced on a dedicated single-read 150-cycle Illumina NextSeq 550 flow cell. The authors' pipeline ran thus. Because only junctional sequences without quality scores were contained in the immunoSEQ output, filtering matching that applied to full-length reads could not be performed. To assign V/J genes and CDR3, sequences were annotated against IMGT germline references using PyIR, a Python wrapper for IgBLAST v1.9. Any read was removed if the V/J assignment was weak (E-value above 1e-6), the CDR3 was missing, or the read contained stop codons, out-of-frame junctions, or ambiguous translated residues. V3J clonotypes were defined by identical inferred V gene, J gene, and CDR3 amino acid sequence. To compute the percentage overlap between repertoires, the number of shared unique clonotypes was divided by the size of the smaller repertoire. Three approaches were used to assess repertoire richness: RTK rarefaction, the Chao1 estimator, and Recon v2.1 estimates of unobserved clonotypes. Generation probabilities for all TCRbeta clonotypes obtained by the gDNA method from several donors were computed using OLGA. Not all clones reach the TCRdb copy of this immuneACCESS table, which keeps in-frame sequences only. Checked studies attribute under half of the gap to unresolved V genes and leave the rest unexplained. From that table come the V and J calls and clone size; the DNA was used to work out D and trimming. The sample table shows about 1.1 million clones, and approximately 80% are seen once. The top ten clones comprise 0.5% to 0.6% of the sample.

As for this clone: Its antigen has not been determined. Within one base of it there is no much larger clone, and no base qualities were kept.

Donors were healthy HIV-negative adults with no recently reported acute infections or vaccinations. Every donor was a Caucasian adult residing in Nashville, Tennessee, USA. Magnetic negative selection was used to enrich CD4+ T cells, after which naive cells were positively selected on CD45RA and the negative fraction became the memory subset. Blood was obtained by leukapheresis, after which PBMCs were separated by Ficoll-Histopaque density gradient centrifugation and cryopreserved in liquid nitrogen vapor phase. Analytical flow cytometry was used to check the purity and quantity of every magnetically sorted T cell population. From each sorted fraction, genomic DNA was isolated and quantified by UV absorbance on a Nanodrop 2000c.

Material for sequencing was memory CD4+ T cells from PBMCs. This sample's cell subset or site label indicates: CD45RA-negative fraction. The receptor chain draws on TRBV4-1 and TRBJ2-7, with TRBD2 matching 12 junction bases. The clonotype comes from a man between 18 and 35 years old in good health. Some clones in this sample may be carry-over from other donors' samples. The CDR3 protein: CASSQSPTSGRVYEQYF. The sequenced DNA is TGCGCCAGCAGCCAATCCCCGACTAGCGGGAGAGTTTACGAGCAGTACTTC.